The 14 T cell receptor beta chains presented below share a single source sample, sequenced in a study of blood T cell repertoires in COVID-19. Measured with immunoSEQ multiplex PCR; TCRdb has only the in-frame clones, and not every one. The data contain 200,000 to 250,000 clones, about 90% of them singletons. The source material was PBMCs or T cells enriched from blood (not recorded which). The receptors stem from a young woman who had recovered from COVID-19.

The V call is TRBV24-1, the J call TRBJ2-1; 11 nucleotides match TRBD2. With 3 bases clipped from V and 4 bases from J, the junction kept 1 base outside the gene matches. Looked up from germline, CDR1 is KGHDR and CDR2 is SFDVKD. This CDR3 comprises 15 residues. CDR3 sequence: CATSDIAGGYNEQFF. The CDR3 DNA reads TGTGCCACCAGTGATATAGCGGGGGGGTACAATGAGCAGTTCTTC.

This chain connects TRBV18 to TRBJ1-5; tentative D call: TRBD1 (5 bases). Trimming took off 2 bases at V and 1 base at J, with 9 bases between the two ends. The CDR3 has 15 amino acids. Germline CDR1 and CDR2: KGHSH and LQKENI. CDR3 sequence (DNA): TGTGCCAGCTCACCAAGGGGATCCAGCAATCAGCCCCAGCATTTT. Its protein is CASSPRGSSNQPQHF. The entire variable domain, with the rest obtained from reference TRBV18 and TRBJ1-5, is as follows: NAGVMQNPRHLVRRRGQEARLRCSPMKGHSHVYWYRQLPEEGLKFMVYLQKENIIDESGMPKERFSAEFPKEGPSILRIQQVVRGDSAAYFCASSPRGSSNQPQHFGDGTRLSIL.

V is TRBV27 and J is TRBJ1-4; no firm D call. The CDR3 runs 17 residues. Looked up from germline, CDR1 is MNHEY and CDR2 is SMNVEV (reference sequence). Between the trimmed V and J ends, which lost 5 bases and 8 bases, there was a span of 24 bases. CDR3 residues: CASSPSSGPAAGEKLFF. The CDR3 nucleotides read TGTGCCAGCAGTCCCTCGTCCGGCCCGGCGGCGGGGGAAAAACTGTTTTTT. Full variable domain (rest looked up from reference TRBV27 and TRBJ1-4): EAQVTQNPRYLITVTGKKLTVTCSQNMNHEYMSWYRQDPGLGLRQIYYSMNVEVTDKGDVPEGYKVSRKEKRNFPLILESPSPNQTSLYFCASSPSSGPAAGEKLFFGSGTQLSVL.

J is TRBJ1-2 and V is TRBV18; D remains ambiguous. The V gene lost 0 bases and the J gene lost 10 bases, with 12 bases spanning the gap. The germline CDR1 and CDR2 sequences are KGHSH and LQKENI. CDR3 size: 13 residues. The CDR3 DNA reads as TGTGCCAGCTCACCACCGAGTCGCATTACCTACACCTTC. It is translated as CASSPPSRITYTF.

The chain uses TRBV7-3 and TRBJ1-1, with D possibly TRBD1 on 6 matching bases. The germline V gene encodes CDR1 SGHTA and CDR2 FQGTGA. This CDR3 has 14 residues. V was trimmed by 2 bases and J by 0 bases, leaving 7 bases between them. CDR3 protein: CASSLGGMNTEAFF. CDR3 nucleotides: TGTGCCAGCAGCTTAGGGGGCATGAACACTGAAGCTTTCTTT.

This clone was recorded only once. The chain combines TRBV5-1 with TRBJ2-1; no reliable D call. CDR3 length: 15 residues. Trimming left V 1 base short and J 7 bases short, with 15 bases between. From germline, CDR1 is SGHRS and CDR2 YFSETQ. DNA for the CDR3: TGCGCCAGCAGCTTGACAGAAACCAACAAAAATGAGCAGTTCTTC. Amino acids: CASSLTETNKNEQFF.

This chain connects TRBV3-1 (or the pseudogene TRBV3-2) to TRBJ1-1; a possible D gene is TRBD1 (6 bases). Germline-derived CDR1 and CDR2 are LGHDT and YNNKEL (reference sequence). The CDR3 runs to 17 residues. Trimming stripped 0 bases from V and 10 bases from J, with 24 bases between. The CDR3 DNA reads as TGTGCCAGCAGCCAAGAAGACCCCTGGACGAAGGGGGAGGGAGCTTTCTTT. The encoded protein is CASSQEDPWTKGEGAFF.

The V call is TRBV4-1, the J call TRBJ1-4; D may be TRBD1 (6 bases). CDR1 and CDR2 (germline): MGHRA, YSYEKL. The V gene lost 5 bases and the J gene lost 2 bases, with 12 bases spanning the gap. CDR3 length: 15 residues. The CDR3 region has the DNA TGCGCCAGCAGCTCCCGACAGGTTACTAATGAAAAACTGTTTTTT. Its protein is CASSSRQVTNEKLFF.

The rearrangement joins TRBV9 to TRBJ2-5, with 12 bases identical to TRBD2. This CDR3 is built from 16 residues. CDR1 and CDR2 (germline): SGDLS, YYNGEE. V lost 4 bases and J lost 2; bases outside the gene matches: 6. CDR3 DNA: TGTGCCAGCAGCTTCTCCGGGACTAGCGGGCAAGAGACCCAGTACTTC. Amino acids: CASSFSGTSGQETQYF.

The rearrangement links TRBV12-3 or TRBV12-4 to TRBJ2-5, with 7 bases identical to TRBD2. CDR3 length: 13 residues. The V gene end was trimmed by 6 bases and the J gene end by 4 bases; junction bases not matched to a gene: 5. The CDR3: CASSPWEGETQYF. The CDR3 DNA follows: TGTGCCAGCAGCCCTTGGGAGGGAGAGACCCAGTACTTC.

The chain employs TRBV19 and TRBJ2-7; a weak D match, TRBD2 (6 bases). This CDR3 spans 14 amino acids. Germline V CDR1 and CDR2: LNHDA, SQIVND (reference sequence). Trimming shortened V by 1 base and J by 3 bases, and 10 bases separated the two germline ends. CDR3 protein: CASSIGLGGYEQYF. The CDR3, as DNA: TGTGCCAGTAGTATAGGACTGGGGGGCTACGAGCAGTACTTC. The full variable domain, rest sourced from reference TRBV19 and TRBJ2-7, is DGGITQSPKYLFRKEGQNVTLSCEQNLNHDAMYWYRQDPGQGLRLIYYSQIVNDFQKGDIAEGYSVSREKKESFPLTVTSAQKNPTAFYLCASSIGLGGYEQYFGPGTRLTVT.

Here the CDR3 DNA reads TGCGCCAGCAGCCAAGACCGGGGCTCCTACGAGCAGTACTTC. Protein sequence: CASSQDRGSYEQYF. The chain uses TRBV4-1 and TRBJ2-7; D may be TRBD2 (5 bases). Germline V gives CDR1 MGHRA, CDR2 YSYEKL. Trimming took 0 bases from V and 0 from J, leaving 6 bases between them. The CDR3 runs 14 residues.

The chain employs TRBV13 and TRBJ1-2; D not resolved. The CDR3 runs to 13 residues. Trimming left V 6 bases short and J 2 bases short, with 10 bases between. The germline V gene has CDR1 PRHDT and CDR2 FYEKMQ (reference sequence). CDR3 residues: CASSSGGNYGYTF. CDR3 DNA: TGTGCCAGCAGTTCAGGCGGGAACTATGGCTACACCTTC.

V usage is TRBV2 and J usage is TRBJ1-1; maybe TRBD1 (5 bases). The CDR3 is 16 amino acids. CDR1 is SNHLY and CDR2 is FYNNEI in the germline V gene. V lost 3 bases and J lost 0, with 14 bases in between. The CDR3: CASSDRTLRMNTEAFF. DNA for the CDR3: TGTGCCAGCAGTGACAGGACACTCAGAATGAACACTGAAGCTTTCTTT.